This TCR beta chain was obtained from a study of shared clonotypes between healthy human individuals. Some clones are missing from TCRdb's copy, which holds only in-frame ones; the method was immunoSEQ multiplex PCR. The repertoire consists of about a million clones, with roughly 80% occurring once and the leading ten covering approximately 1.5%. Germline V gene lookup returns CDR1 GTSNPN and CDR2 SVGIG (reference sequence). Trimming stripped 4 bases from V and 0 bases from J, with 10 bases between. The CDR3 runs to 14 residues. The clonotype originates from a man between 18 and 35 years old in good health. Sequencing used memory CD4+ T cells sorted from blood. Subset noted: CD45RA-negative fraction. The V and J genes are TRBV30 and TRBJ1-3, with D hard to call. The CDR3 nucleotides read TGTGCCTGGACTTGGCGCAGCTCTGGAAACACCATATATTTT. Translated, it gives CAWTWRSSGNTIYF.